What follows are 20 T cell receptor beta chains derived from one specimen sequenced in a study of OX40 agonist ivuxolimab in advanced cancers. Sequencing used immunoSEQ multiplex PCR; TCRdb keeps in-frame clones, though not all of them. Among 72,000 or so clones, more than 75% were seen once, and the ten largest hold around 0.26%. The sample here was CD4+ or CD8+ T cells sorted from blood, taken in a trial of the OX40 agonist ivuxolimab. The receptor source for this set is an adult with an advanced solid tumor such as melanoma, head and neck, liver or kidney cancer.

This chain uses TRBV27 with TRBJ1-1; D is undetermined. With 1 base removed from V and 2 bases from J, the gap between germline ends came to 11 bases. The CDR3 consists of 15 residues. CDR1 MNHEY and CDR2 SMNVEV come from the germline V gene (reference sequence). CDR3: CASSLFAGSNTEAFF. CDR3 in DNA: TGTGCCAGCAGTTTATTCGCCGGGTCTAACACTGAAGCTTTCTTT.

CDR3 residues: CASSAAGTGEETQYF. The CDR3 coding sequence is TGCGCCAGCAGCGCCGCCGGGACAGGGGAAGAGACCCAGTACTTC. The chain is built from TRBV10-1 and TRBJ2-5; 10 bases line up with TRBD1. The V gene's germline CDR1 is WNHNN and CDR2 SYGVQD (reference sequence). J lost 3 bases, V lost 6 bases, and 7 bases had no gene match. This CDR3 region has 15 residues.

The V call is TRBV7-2, the J call TRBJ1-3; D gene uncertain. In germline, CDR1 is SGHTA, CDR2 FQGNSA. The length of the CDR3 is 15 residues. Trimming left V 5 bases short and J 2 bases short, with 13 bases between. The CDR3 here is CASSVDGPTGNTIYF. The CDR3 DNA follows: TGTGCCAGCAGCGTCGACGGGCCGACTGGAAACACCATATATTTT.

This clone showed up just once. At one boundary the junction diverges from the germline segment, which might be a read error. This sequence joins TRBV20-1 and TRBJ1-2; D unresolved. Germline V gene sequence: CDR1 DFQATT, CDR2 SNEGSKA (reference sequence). The CDR3 sequence is 11 residues long. Here the CDR3 DNA reads TGCAGTGCTAGCCAAATATATGGCTTCACCTTC. Encoded protein: CSASQIYGFTF.

CDR3 protein: CASSPPVAGGPVETQYF. Here the CDR3 DNA reads TGTGCCAGCTCACCACCGGTTGCGGGAGGCCCGGTAGAGACCCAGTACTTC. J is TRBJ2-5 and V is TRBV18; 8 bases match TRBD2. The CDR3 totals 17 residues. Germline lookup yields CDR1 KGHSH and CDR2 LQKENI. V lost 0 bases to trimming and J lost 4 bases; unmatched junction nucleotides: 10.

The CDR3 DNA is TGTGCCAGCAGCTTGTTCCACTATAACTATGGCTACACCTTC. It codes for CASSLFHYNYGYTF. The rearrangement links TRBV5-6 to TRBJ1-2; D ambiguous. CDR3 size: 14 residues. Germline CDR1 and CDR2: SGHDT and YYEEEE. The ends were cut back, 1 base at V and 1 base at J, with 8 bases in the middle.

The chain recombines TRBV6-1 with TRBJ1-2; no clear D. Trimming cost V 1 base and J 3 bases, with 12 bases left between them. From germline, CDR1 is MNHNS and CDR2 SASEGT. CDR3 size: 15 residues. For the CDR3, the DNA is TGTGCCAGCAGTGAAGGGTCCGCAAATGACTATGGCTACACCTTC. Amino acid sequence: CASSEGSANDYGYTF.

The chain employs TRBV11-2 and TRBJ2-2; 13 nucleotides align to TRBD2. The CDR3 length is 18 residues. The trim removed 4 bases at V and 1 base at J, leaving 6 bases unmatched. Germline loops: CDR1 SGHAT, CDR2 FQNNGV. CDR3: CASSSRLAGGLNTGELFF. The CDR3 coding sequence is TGTGCCAGCAGCTCGAGACTAGCGGGAGGACTGAACACCGGGGAGCTGTTTTTT.

The rearrangement uses TRBV27 and TRBJ2-5, with TRBD1 as a possible D gene (5 bases). This CDR3 region has 14 residues. The V end was cut by 1 base, the J end by 1 base, with 7 bases between. From germline, CDR1 is MNHEY and CDR2 SMNVEV (reference sequence). The CDR3 spells CASSLYRGQETQYF. The CDR3 nucleotides read TGTGCCAGCAGTTTATATAGGGGCCAAGAGACCCAGTACTTC.

This sequence joins TRBV7-2 and TRBJ1-3; D unresolved. Trimming cost V 6 bases and J 0 bases, with 9 bases left between them. Germline lookup yields CDR1 SGHTA and CDR2 FQGNSA. The CDR3 is 14 residues long. The CDR3 DNA reads as TGTGCCAGCAGAACCCCCACCTCTGGAAACACCATATATTTT. It is translated as CASRTPTSGNTIYF.

The table lists this clone with a count of one. The chain combines TRBV7-9 with TRBJ2-7; D possibly corresponds to TRBD1 (5 bases). The V end lost 4 bases, the J end lost 4 bases, and 8 bases lay between the germline ends. Germline V gives CDR1 SEHNR, CDR2 FQNEAQ (reference sequence). The CDR3 runs 12 residues. CDR3 protein: CASSSTGYEQYF. As DNA, the CDR3 is TGTGCCAGCAGCTCTACAGGTTACGAGCAGTACTTC. Full variable domain (missing parts from reference TRBV7-9 and TRBJ2-7): DTGVSQNPRHKITKRGQNVTFRCDPISEHNRLYWYRQTLGQGPEFLTYFQNEAQLEKSRLLSDRFSAERPKGSFSTLEIQRTEQGDSAMYLCASSSTGYEQYFGPGTRLTVT.

The rearrangement links TRBV11-2 to TRBJ2-2, with 13 bases identical to TRBD2. Germline values: CDR1 SGHAT, CDR2 FQNNGV. This CDR3 has 16 residues. Trimming removed 4 bases from V and 6 bases from J; junction bases left unmatched: 5. CDR3 residues: CASSSRTSGSSGELFF. The CDR3 nucleotides are TGTGCCAGCAGCTCGAGGACTAGCGGGAGCTCCGGGGAGCTGTTTTTT.

V usage is TRBV19 and J usage is TRBJ2-2; possibly TRBD2 for D (6 bases). Trimming cost V 5 bases and J 5 bases, with 15 bases left between them. The CDR3 loop spans 15 amino acids. Germline values: CDR1 LNHDA, CDR2 SQIVND (reference sequence). In nucleotides, the CDR3 is TGTGCCAGTAGTCACGGGAGCCTATTTACCGGGGAGCTGTTTTTT. Translating it yields CASSHGSLFTGELFF.

The chain recombines TRBV4-1 with TRBJ1-2, with D perhaps matching TRBD1 (5 bases). V was pared by 4 bases and J by 5 bases, with 14 bases between. The germline gives CDR1 MGHRA, CDR2 YSYEKL. The CDR3 is 14 amino acids. In DNA form, the CDR3 reads TGCGCCAGCAGCCCGTCAGGGTTTTCTTATGGCTACACCTTC. Protein: CASSPSGFSYGYTF.

The rearrangement joins TRBV4-1 to TRBJ2-1; D is unclear. Germline CDR1 and CDR2: MGHRA and YSYEKL. CDR3 length equals 15 residues. With 2 bases removed from V and 0 bases from J, the gap between germline ends came to 8 bases. CDR3 coding DNA: TGCGCCAGCAGCCAACTATTATCCTCCTACAATGAGCAGTTCTTC. Its translation is CASSQLLSSYNEQFF.

The chain is built from TRBV7-3 and TRBJ1-1; D not resolved. The CDR3 spans 15 residues. V lost 10 bases to trimming and J lost 3 bases, with 21 bases between them. Germline assignment: CDR1 SGHTA and CDR2 FQGTGA. CDR3 in amino acids: CANYNLALGDTEAFF. For the CDR3, the DNA is TGTGCCAACTATAATCTGGCCCTTGGGGACACTGAAGCTTTCTTT. The whole variable domain, filled in from reference TRBV7-3 and TRBJ1-1, reads GAGVSQTPSNKVTEKGKYVELRCDPISGHTALYWYRQSLGQGPEFLIYFQGTGAADDSGLPNDRFFAVRPEGSVSTLKIQRTERGDSAVYLCANYNLALGDTEAFFGQGTRLTVV.

The CDR3 is CATLAGGPYNEQFF. The CDR3 DNA reads TGTGCCACCTTAGCGGGAGGGCCTTACAATGAGCAGTTCTTC. The chain joins TRBV6-1 to TRBJ2-1; 11 nucleotides align to TRBD2. CDR3 length: 14 residues. The V gene's germline CDR1 is MNHNS and CDR2 SASEGT. After removal of 10 bases from V and 4 bases from J, the junction contained 6 bases not matched to a gene.

The genes are TRBV27 and TRBJ2-3; 10 nucleotides line up with TRBD2. Looked up from germline, CDR1 is MNHEY and CDR2 is SMNVEV (reference sequence). CDR3 length equals 16 residues. The V segment lost 6 bases and the J segment 3 bases; nucleotides outside the gene matches: 9. The CDR3 coding sequence is TGTGCCAGCAGGAAACTAGCGGGAACGTCGACAGATACGCAGTATTTT. Protein sequence: CASRKLAGTSTDTQYF.

A few counts support this clone. The chain couples TRBV19 to TRBJ2-7; TRBD2 aligns across 9 bases. Germline V gene data show CDR1 as LNHDA and CDR2 as SQIVND (reference sequence). The trim removed 5 bases at V and 6 bases at J, leaving 8 bases unmatched. There are 14 residues in the CDR3. In DNA, the CDR3 is TGTGCCAGTAGTTCTAGCGGGGCTCGCTCCGAGCAGTACTTC. Translation: CASSSSGARSEQYF.

The genes are TRBV21-1 and TRBJ2-1; the table's D call, TRBD2, was not checked against the DNA. TRBV21-1 is labeled a pseudogene. The CDR3 consists of 17 residues. CDR3 sequence: CASSRRTMGSSYNEQFF. DNA of the CDR3: TGTGCCAGCAGCCGACGGACTATGGGTAGCTCCTACAATGAGCAGTTCTTC.